Described below is a single T cell receptor beta chain sequence and its context. Its specificity is not known. The data originate from a study of T cell repertoires in cytomegalovirus infection. Overall study: Newly reported HLA-C-restricted and thoroughly characterized HLA-B-restricted CMV epitopes were employed. Based on public TCR beta signatures, there were indications of CMV infection and of a matching HLA type.

Points from the study as a whole: Clonotype analysis showed dominance of the ex vivo response by HLA-C-restricted CMV-specific TCR beta clonotypes.

TCRdb processed the reads anew with MiXCR; each CDR3 protein has one entry. The sample lists 400,000 to 600,000 distinct CDR3 sequences; approximately 40% were seen once. This clonotype was obtained from a human donor in good health (CMV status not recorded). Some clones in this sample may be carry-over from other donors' samples. Sequencing used cultured PBMCs, obtained from culture after CMV antigen stimulation.

The DNA of the CDR3 is TGTGCTAGTGGTTTGCCTGGGCAGATCTACGAGCAGTACTTC. Its protein product is CASGLPGQIYEQYF. V is TRBV12-5 and J is TRBJ2-7; D remains ambiguous. Deletions cut 2 bases from V and 3 bases from J, with 11 bases between. The germline gives CDR1 LGHNT, CDR2 FRNRAP. The CDR3 totals 14 residues.